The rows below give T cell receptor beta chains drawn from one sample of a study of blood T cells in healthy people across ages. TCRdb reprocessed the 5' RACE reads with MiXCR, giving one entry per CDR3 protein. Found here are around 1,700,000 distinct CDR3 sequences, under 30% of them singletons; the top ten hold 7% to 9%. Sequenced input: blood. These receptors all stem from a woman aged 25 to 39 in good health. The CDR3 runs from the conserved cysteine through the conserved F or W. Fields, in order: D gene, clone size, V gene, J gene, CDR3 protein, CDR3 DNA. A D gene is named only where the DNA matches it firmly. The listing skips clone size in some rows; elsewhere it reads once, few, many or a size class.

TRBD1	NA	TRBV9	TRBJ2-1	CASSPDRGQTVYNEQFF	TGTGCCAGCAGCCCAGACAGGGGGCAAACGGTCTACAATGAGCAGTTCTTC
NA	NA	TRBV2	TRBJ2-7	CASRRGNPYEQYF	TGTGCCAGCAGGAGAGGAAATCCCTACGAGCAGTACTTC
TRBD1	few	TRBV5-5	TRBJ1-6	CASSLAGTVNNSPLHF	TGTGCCAGCAGCCTGGCGGGGACAGTTAATAATTCACCCCTCCACTTT
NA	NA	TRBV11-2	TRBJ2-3	CASSLGGRVSPPDTQYF	TGTGCCAGCAGCTTAGGAGGACGAGTCTCCCCACCAGATACGCAGTATTTT
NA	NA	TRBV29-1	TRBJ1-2	CSVDRRRTKGHYGYTF	TGCAGCGTTGACCGCCGAAGGACCAAGGGGCACTATGGCTACACCTTC
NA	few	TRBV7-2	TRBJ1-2	CASSSGRDNYGYTF	TGTGCCAGCAGCTCGGGCAGGGATAACTATGGCTACACCTTC
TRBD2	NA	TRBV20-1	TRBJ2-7	CSASYPSGGLYEQYF	TGCAGTGCTAGTTATCCTAGCGGGGGGCTCTACGAGCAGTACTTC
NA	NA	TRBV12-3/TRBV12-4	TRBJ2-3	CASSPTRGEADAQYF	TGTGCCAGCAGCCCGACTAGAGGAGAGGCAGATGCGCAGTATTTT
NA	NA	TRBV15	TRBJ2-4	CATSPQNSAGEQYF	TGTGCCACCAGCCCTCAGAACTCCGCCGGGGAGCAGTACTTC
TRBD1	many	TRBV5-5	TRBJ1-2	CASSRVAGQDRYGYTF	TGTGCCAGCAGCCGAGTCGCGGGACAGGATCGCTATGGCTACACCTTC
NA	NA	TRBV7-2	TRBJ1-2	CASSATGIDGYTF	TGTGCCAGCAGCGCAACAGGTATCGATGGCTACACCTTC
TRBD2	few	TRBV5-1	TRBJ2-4	CASSFQGLAGGNIQYF	TGCGCCAGCAGCTTCCAGGGACTAGCGGGAGGGAACATTCAGTACTTC
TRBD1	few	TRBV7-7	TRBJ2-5	CASSLEGQGKTQYF	TGTGCCAGCAGCTTAGAGGGACAGGGGAAGACCCAGTACTTC
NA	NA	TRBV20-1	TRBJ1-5	CSVTRTLNQPQHF	TGCAGTGTTACTCGGACCCTCAATCAGCCCCAGCATTTT
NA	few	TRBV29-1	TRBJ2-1	CSDGDEQFF	TGCAGCGACGGGGATGAGCAGTTCTTC
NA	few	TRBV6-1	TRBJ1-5	CASRRYNQPQHF	TGTGCCAGCAGACGGTACAATCAGCCCCAGCATTTT
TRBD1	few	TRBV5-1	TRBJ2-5	CASSWTGGSQETQYF	TGCGCCAGCAGCTGGACAGGGGGGAGTCAAGAGACCCAGTACTTC
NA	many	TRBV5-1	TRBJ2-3	CASSATDSTDTQYF	TGCGCCAGCAGCGCAACAGATTCCACAGATACGCAGTATTTT
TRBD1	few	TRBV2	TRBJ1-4	CASRKGTGRGNEKLFF	TGTGCCAGCAGGAAGGGGACAGGGAGGGGTAATGAAAAACTGTTTTTT
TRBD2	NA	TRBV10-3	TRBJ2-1	CAISGGTSGRGEQFF	TGTGCCATCAGTGGTGGGACTAGCGGGAGAGGTGAGCAGTTCTTC
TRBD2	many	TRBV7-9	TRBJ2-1	CASSYIFWDASGGNEQFF	TGTGCCAGCAGTTATATCTTTTGGGACGCTTCGGGGGGCAATGAGCAGTTCTTC
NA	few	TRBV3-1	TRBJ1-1	CASSSDTRGTEAFF	TGTGCCAGCAGTTCAGATACTAGGGGAACTGAAGCTTTCTTT
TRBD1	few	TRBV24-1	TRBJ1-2	CATSERGGQGHYGYTF	TGTGCCACCAGTGAACGTGGTGGACAGGGGCACTATGGCTACACCTTC
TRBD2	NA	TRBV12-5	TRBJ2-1	CASGLQRTSGGADEQFF	TGTGCTAGTGGTTTGCAACGGACTAGCGGGGGGGCAGATGAGCAGTTCTTC
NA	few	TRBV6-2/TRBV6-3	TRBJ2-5	CASSRNKFQETQYF	TGTGCCAGCAGTCGAAACAAGTTCCAAGAGACCCAGTACTTC
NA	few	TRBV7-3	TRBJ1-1	CASSESGQEAFF	TGTGCCAGCAGCGAGAGTGGCCAGGAAGCTTTCTTT
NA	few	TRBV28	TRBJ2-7	CACRGIYEQYF	TGTGCCTGCCGGGGGATCTACGAGCAGTACTTC
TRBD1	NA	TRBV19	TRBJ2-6	CASSATGTGYSGANVLTF	TGTGCCAGTAGTGCGACCGGGACAGGTTACTCTGGGGCCAACGTCCTGACTTTC
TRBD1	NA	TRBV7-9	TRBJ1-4	CASSLSQGEEKLFF	TGTGCCAGCAGCTTATCCCAGGGGGAAGAAAAACTGTTTTTT
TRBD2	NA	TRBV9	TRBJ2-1	CASSDGPGTSGYNEQFF	TGTGCCAGCAGCGACGGCCCGGGGACTAGCGGCTACAATGAGCAGTTCTTC
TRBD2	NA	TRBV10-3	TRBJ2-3	CAGARSTSGNPDTQYF	TGTGCCGGGGCGCGCTCGACTAGCGGGAATCCAGATACGCAGTATTTT
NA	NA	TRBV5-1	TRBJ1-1	CASSLDRAENTEAFF	TGCGCCAGCAGCTTGGACAGGGCGGAGAACACTGAAGCTTTCTTT
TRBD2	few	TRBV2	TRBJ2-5	CASSGGLAGVIQETQYF	TGTGCCAGCAGTGGGGGACTAGCGGGAGTCATCCAAGAGACCCAGTACTTC
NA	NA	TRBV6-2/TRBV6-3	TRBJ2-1	CASESYRGEQFF	TGTGCCAGCGAATCTTATAGGGGTGAGCAGTTCTTC
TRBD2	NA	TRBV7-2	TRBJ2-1	CASSLESGTSFF	TGTGCCAGCAGCTTAGAGAGCGGGACTTCGTTCTTC
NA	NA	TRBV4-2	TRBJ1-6	CASSQEDYASPLHF	TGTGCCAGCAGCCAAGAGGACTACGCTTCACCCCTCCACTTT
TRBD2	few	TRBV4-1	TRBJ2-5	CASSQDRTAGGRGTQYF	TGCGCCAGCAGCCAAGATCGGACCGCGGGGGGCCGGGGGACCCAGTACTTC
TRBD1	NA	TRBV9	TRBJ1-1	CASSPRDRGSVAFF	TGTGCCAGCAGCCCCCGGGACAGGGGATCGGTAGCTTTCTTT